One and the same sample provided the 7 T cell receptor beta chains below, sequenced in a study of T cells in localized non-small cell lung cancer. This table comes from immunoSEQ multiplex PCR, and its TCRdb copy is limited to in-frame clones, with some not included. The profile shows 25,000 to 30,000 clones, 82% of them singletons. Sequencing was performed on peripheral blood, taken before any cancer treatment. The receptors originated from a woman aged 35 to 75 with stage I lung adenocarcinoma.

This chain links TRBV13 with TRBJ1-1; D unresolved. The V gene lost 4 bases and the J gene lost 0 bases, with 15 bases spanning the gap. CDR3 size: 16 residues. CDR1 PRHDT and CDR2 FYEKMQ come from the germline V gene (reference sequence). Here the CDR3 DNA reads TGTGCCAGCAGCTCCGCGACGGAGAACATGAACACTGAAGCTTTCTTT. Its protein is CASSSATENMNTEAFF.

V is TRBV2 and J is TRBJ1-3; D unresolved. Trimming cost V 5 bases and J 2 bases, with 7 bases left between them. The length of the CDR3 is 13 residues. CDR1 is SNHLY, CDR2 FYNNEI, per germline. The CDR3 DNA is TGTGCCAGCAGTTCGTTCCCTGGAAACACCATATATTTT. This sequence encodes CASSSFPGNTIYF. Supplemented by reference TRBV2 and TRBJ1-3, the full variable domain reads EPEVTQTPSHQVTQMGQEVILRCVPISNHLYFYWYRQILGQKVEFLVSFYNNEISEKSEIFDDQFSVERPDGSNFTLKIRSTKLEDSAMYFCASSSFPGNTIYFGEGSWLTVV.

The J gene is TRBJ2-7, the V gene TRBV9; D is ambiguous. The V gene lost 0 bases and the J gene lost 3 bases, with 10 bases spanning the gap. Looked up from germline, CDR1 is SGDLS and CDR2 is YYNGEE. The length of the CDR3 is 14 residues. The DNA of the CDR3 is TGTGCCAGCAGCGTAGACGCTGGCTACTACGAGCAGTACTTC. This gives the protein CASSVDAGYYEQYF.

The chain has TRBV5-5 and TRBJ1-1; D gene ambiguous. Trimming took 4 bases from V and 7 from J, leaving 11 bases between them. The CDR3 runs 12 residues. CDR1 and CDR2 (germline): SGHKS, YYEKEE (reference sequence). This CDR3 reads CASSRAGLEAFF. CDR3 DNA sequence: TGTGCCAGCAGCCGAGCTGGGCTTGAAGCTTTCTTT.

This clone was counted a single time. CDR3 region: CAIRRTVNTEAFF. The CDR3 bases are TGTGCCATCAGACGGACAGTGAACACTGAAGCTTTCTTT. This rearrangement joins TRBV10-3 to TRBJ1-1; possibly TRBD1 for D (6 bases). V shed 6 bases and J shed 0 bases, with 8 bases lying between them. CDR3 length equals 13 residues. Germline CDR1 reads ENHRY; CDR2 reads SYGVKD.

The J gene is TRBJ1-1, the V gene TRBV29-1, with 9 bases lining up with TRBD1. The CDR3 length is 14 residues. The germline V gene encodes CDR1 SQVTM and CDR2 ANQGSEA. V gave up 4 bases and J gave up 5 bases; unmatched junction bases: 8. In nucleotides, the CDR3 is TGCAGCGTTGGTACAGGGGGCGCGGGGACTGAAGCTTTCTTT. This sequence encodes CSVGTGGAGTEAFF.

The rearrangement uses TRBV18 and TRBJ1-2, with unresolved D. The CDR3 contains 13 residues. With 2 bases removed from V and 8 bases from J, the gap between germline ends came to 12 bases. From germline, CDR1 is KGHSH and CDR2 LQKENI. This CDR3 is CASSPRMARGYTF. The CDR3 DNA follows: TGTGCCAGCTCACCAAGGATGGCTAGGGGCTACACCTTC. Combining the CDR3 with reference TRBV18 and TRBJ1-2 gives the whole variable domain NAGVMQNPRHLVRRRGQEARLRCSPMKGHSHVYWYRQLPEEGLKFMVYLQKENIIDESGMPKERFSAEFPKEGPSILRIQQVVRGDSAAYFCASSPRMARGYTFGSGTRLTVV.